This T cell receptor beta chain was observed in a study of cytomegalovirus exposure and HLA in healthy donors. Study-wide results and limits: In a later analysis, the majority of CMV-associated beta chains seemingly showed HLA restriction. For most TCR sequences rarity was the rule, although some public TCRs occurred in many donors.

To note about this clone: Its antigen is undetermined.

This CDR3 spans 15 amino acids. Trimming shortened V by 5 bases and J by 0 bases, and 11 bases separated the two germline ends. The germline V gene encodes CDR1 MDHEN and CDR2 SYDVKM. Primers for the PCR totalled 60 Vbeta and 13 Jbeta. Data came from immunoSEQ multiplex PCR; TCRdb stores just in-frame clones and leaves some out. The data show 150,000 to 200,000 clones, 80% to 85% seen once. This TCR derives from a man younger than 35 in good health and CMV-seronegative. The source material was PBMCs. The chain recombines TRBV28 with TRBJ2-1; D perhaps matches TRBD2 (6 bases). CDR3 sequence (DNA): TGTGCCAGCAGTCCTTCGGGGGTCTCCTACAATGAGCAGTTCTTC. It specifies CASSPSGVSYNEQFF.